The rows below give T cell receptor beta chains drawn from one sample of a study of cytomegalovirus exposure and HLA in healthy donors. The repertoire was sequenced with immunoSEQ multiplex PCR; TCRdb's copy has only in-frame clones and lacks some. There are about 220,000 clones in the sample; less than 85% occur only once, and 0.55% to 0.75% lies in the top ten. Material for sequencing was PBMCs. These TCRs come from a man aged 18-30 years in good health and CMV-seronegative. CDR3s include the opening cysteine and the closing phenylalanine or tryptophan. The D gene is left open where the match is weak. Expanded clones get a size class; other rows say once, few or many, or leave the size out.

CDR3aa: CASSPAPRDLVYEQYF; CDR3nt: TGTGCCAGCAGCCCGGCACCCCGGGACTTAGTGTACGAGCAGTACTTC; abundance: .; v_gene: TRBV5-4; d_gene: .; j_gene: TRBJ2-7; len: 16
CDR3aa: CASSQGDRDSGELFF; CDR3nt: TGCGCCAGCAGCCAGGGAGACAGGGATAGCGGGGAGCTGTTTTTT; abundance: .; v_gene: TRBV4-1; d_gene: TRBD1; j_gene: TRBJ2-2; len: 15
CDR3aa: CASSRRGARLEQYF; CDR3nt: TGTGCCAGCAGCCGACGGGGGGCGCGTTTAGAGCAGTACTTC; abundance: .; v_gene: TRBV11-2; d_gene: .; j_gene: TRBJ2-7; len: 14
CDR3aa: CASSEVRETQYF; CDR3nt: TGTGCCAGCAGTGAAGTCAGGGAGACCCAGTACTTC; abundance: .; v_gene: TRBV6-1; d_gene: .; j_gene: TRBJ2-5; len: 12
CDR3aa: CASSSGTSGNDEQFF; CDR3nt: TGTGCCAGCAGCTCCGGGACTAGCGGGAATGATGAGCAGTTCTTC; abundance: .; v_gene: TRBV28; d_gene: TRBD2; j_gene: TRBJ2-1; len: 15
CDR3aa: CASSLGTSGTSYEQYF; CDR3nt: TGCGCCAGCAGCTTGGGGACTAGCGGGACTTCCTACGAGCAGTACTTC; abundance: .; v_gene: TRBV5-1; d_gene: TRBD2; j_gene: TRBJ2-7; len: 16
CDR3aa: CASSANSGEQFF; CDR3nt: TGTGCCAGCAGCGCCAATAGTGGTGAGCAGTTCTTC; abundance: .; v_gene: TRBV9; d_gene: .; j_gene: TRBJ2-1; len: 12
CDR3aa: CASSENTSSYNEQFF; CDR3nt: TGTGCCAGCAGTGAAAATACGAGCTCCTACAATGAGCAGTTCTTC; abundance: .; v_gene: TRBV2; d_gene: .; j_gene: TRBJ2-1; len: 15
CDR3aa: CASSPFRAAHEQYF; CDR3nt: TGTGCCAGCAGCCCGTTCAGGGCGGCGCACGAGCAGTACTTC; abundance: .; v_gene: TRBV7-9; d_gene: .; j_gene: TRBJ2-7; len: 14
CDR3aa: CASTPFQGYGYTF; CDR3nt: TGTGCCAGCACGCCATTCCAGGGCTATGGCTACACCTTC; abundance: few; v_gene: TRBV7-2; d_gene: .; j_gene: TRBJ1-2; len: 13
CDR3aa: CASSHRPQISGEQFF; CDR3nt: TGTGCCAGCAGCCATCGCCCTCAGATAAGCGGGGAGCAGTTCTTC; abundance: once; v_gene: TRBV7-3; d_gene: .; j_gene: TRBJ2-1; len: 15
CDR3aa: CASTSGTGAYTF; CDR3nt: TGTGCCAGCACCTCCGGGACAGGAGCATACACCTTC; abundance: .; v_gene: TRBV25-1; d_gene: TRBD1; j_gene: TRBJ1-2; len: 12
CDR3aa: CASSLMGSLNNEQFF; CDR3nt: TGTGCCAGCAGTTTGATGGGGAGCTTAAACAATGAGCAGTTCTTC; abundance: once; v_gene: TRBV27; d_gene: .; j_gene: TRBJ2-1; len: 15
CDR3aa: CASSVGNLAGTYEQYF; CDR3nt: TGTGCCAGCAGCGTTGGGAACCTAGCGGGGACCTACGAGCAGTACTTC; abundance: few; v_gene: TRBV9; d_gene: TRBD2; j_gene: TRBJ2-7; len: 16
CDR3aa: CASSASYEQYF; CDR3nt: TGCGCCAGCAGCGCCAGCTACGAGCAGTACTTC; abundance: .; v_gene: TRBV5-1; d_gene: .; j_gene: TRBJ2-7; len: 11
CDR3aa: CAISDQISGDSGANVLTF; CDR3nt: TGTGCCATCAGTGACCAAATCTCGGGAGACTCTGGGGCCAACGTCCTGACTTTC; abundance: .; v_gene: TRBV10-3; d_gene: .; j_gene: TRBJ2-6; len: 18
CDR3aa: CASSLGTGGTGGTGELFF; CDR3nt: TGTGCCAGCAGCTTAGGGACTGGAGGGACAGGGGGCACCGGGGAGCTGTTTTTT; abundance: .; v_gene: TRBV7-6; d_gene: TRBD1; j_gene: TRBJ2-2; len: 18
CDR3aa: CASSSQWEQYF; CDR3nt: TGTGCCAGCAGCTCCCAGTGGGAGCAGTACTTC; abundance: .; v_gene: TRBV7-9; d_gene: .; j_gene: TRBJ2-7; len: 11
CDR3aa: CASSLRWTGGAYEQYF; CDR3nt: TGTGCCAGCAGTTTACGATGGACAGGGGGCGCATACGAGCAGTACTTC; abundance: once; v_gene: TRBV27; d_gene: TRBD1; j_gene: TRBJ2-7; len: 16
CDR3aa: CASRGRGHEKLFF; CDR3nt: TGCGCCAGCAGAGGCAGGGGGCATGAAAAACTGTTTTTT; abundance: .; v_gene: TRBV4-1; d_gene: TRBD1; j_gene: TRBJ1-4; len: 13
CDR3aa: CASSLALNSGPNSPLHF; CDR3nt: TGTGCCAGCAGCTTAGCGCTGAACAGCGGTCCTAATTCACCCCTCCACTTT; abundance: .; v_gene: TRBV7-2; d_gene: .; j_gene: TRBJ1-6; len: 17
CDR3aa: CASSQGSGRATYEQYF; CDR3nt: TGCGCCAGCAGCCAAGGCTCCGGGAGGGCCACCTACGAGCAGTACTTC; abundance: .; v_gene: TRBV4-1; d_gene: TRBD2; j_gene: TRBJ2-7; len: 16
CDR3aa: CASSSDRGRAEQYF; CDR3nt: TGCGCCAGCAGCTCCGACAGGGGGAGGGCCGAGCAGTACTTC; abundance: .; v_gene: TRBV5-1; d_gene: TRBD1; j_gene: TRBJ2-7; len: 14
CDR3aa: CSVITPQGANTGELFF; CDR3nt: TGCAGCGTCATAACCCCACAGGGGGCGAACACCGGGGAGCTGTTTTTT; abundance: .; v_gene: TRBV29-1; d_gene: TRBD1; j_gene: TRBJ2-2; len: 16
CDR3aa: CASSQVGTALGEKLFF; CDR3nt: TGCGCCAGCAGCCAGGTTGGGACAGCCTTGGGTGAAAAACTGTTTTTT; abundance: few; v_gene: TRBV4-1; d_gene: TRBD1; j_gene: TRBJ1-4; len: 16
CDR3aa: CASSLGNARGSEQYF; CDR3nt: TGTGCCAGCAGTTTAGGGAACGCCAGGGGGTCCGAGCAGTACTTC; abundance: .; v_gene: TRBV28; d_gene: TRBD1; j_gene: TRBJ2-7; len: 15
CDR3aa: CASSLHTGQGSREQYF; CDR3nt: TGTGCCAGCAGTTTACATACGGGACAGGGGTCCCGCGAGCAGTACTTC; abundance: .; v_gene: TRBV28; d_gene: TRBD1; j_gene: TRBJ2-7; len: 16
CDR3aa: CASSSQGNTEAFF; CDR3nt: TGCGCCAGCAGTTCCCAGGGGAACACTGAAGCTTTCTTT; abundance: .; v_gene: TRBV10-1; d_gene: .; j_gene: TRBJ1-1; len: 13
CDR3aa: CASSLTGGALGYEQYF; CDR3nt: TGTGCCAGCAGCTTGACAGGGGGTGCCTTGGGGTACGAGCAGTACTTC; abundance: .; v_gene: TRBV11-1; d_gene: TRBD1; j_gene: TRBJ2-7; len: 16
CDR3aa: CAWTRTVTNYGYTF; CDR3nt: TGTGCCTGGACCCGGACAGTCACTAACTATGGCTACACCTTC; abundance: .; v_gene: TRBV30; d_gene: .; j_gene: TRBJ1-2; len: 14
CDR3aa: CAWSVTPREQYF; CDR3nt: TGTGCCTGGAGTGTTACACCTCGCGAGCAGTACTTC; abundance: .; v_gene: TRBV30; d_gene: .; j_gene: TRBJ2-7; len: 12
CDR3aa: CASSFSSAWPRTF; CDR3nt: TGTGCCAGCAGCTTCTCCTCCGCATGGCCCAGGACCTTC; abundance: .; v_gene: TRBV6-5; d_gene: .; j_gene: TRBJ1-2; len: 13
CDR3aa: CASSLYGGLNTGELFF; CDR3nt: TGCGCCAGCAGCTTGTACGGGGGGTTAAACACCGGGGAGCTGTTTTTT; abundance: .; v_gene: TRBV5-1; d_gene: TRBD2; j_gene: TRBJ2-2; len: 16
CDR3aa: CASSPRSGSGLDTQYF; CDR3nt: TGCGCCAGCAGCCCCCGGTCCGGGAGTGGTTTGGATACGCAGTATTTT; abundance: .; v_gene: TRBV5-1; d_gene: .; j_gene: TRBJ2-3; len: 16
CDR3aa: CASSELGGYTF; CDR3nt: TGTGCCAGCAGTGAACTAGGGGGCTACACCTTC; abundance: .; v_gene: TRBV6-5; d_gene: .; j_gene: TRBJ1-2; len: 11
CDR3aa: CASSQPGLEGTQYF; CDR3nt: TGCGCCAGCAGCCAACCTGGACTAGAAGGGACCCAGTACTTC; abundance: .; v_gene: TRBV4-1; d_gene: TRBD2; j_gene: TRBJ2-5; len: 14
CDR3aa: CASSHTSGRGRGEQFF; CDR3nt: TGTGCCAGCAGCCATACTAGCGGGAGGGGGCGGGGTGAGCAGTTCTTC; abundance: .; v_gene: TRBV5-6; d_gene: TRBD2; j_gene: TRBJ2-1; len: 16
CDR3aa: CASSYQTGGTDTQYF; CDR3nt: TGTGCCAGCAGTTACCAGACAGGGGGGACAGATACGCAGTATTTT; abundance: .; v_gene: TRBV6-5; d_gene: TRBD1; j_gene: TRBJ2-3; len: 15
CDR3aa: CASSQRWYSGSVVDTQYF; CDR3nt: TGTGCCAGCAGCCAAAGATGGTATAGCGGGAGCGTGGTAGATACGCAGTATTTT; abundance: .; v_gene: TRBV7-2; d_gene: TRBD2; j_gene: TRBJ2-3; len: 18
CDR3aa: CASSYGGRASYEQYF; CDR3nt: TGTGCCAGCAGTTACGGCGGGAGGGCCTCCTACGAGCAGTACTTC; abundance: .; v_gene: TRBV6-5; d_gene: TRBD2; j_gene: TRBJ2-7; len: 15
CDR3aa: CATTLSGLGTQYF; CDR3nt: TGTGCCACCACCCTATCGGGGTTGGGGACCCAGTACTTC; abundance: .; v_gene: TRBV15; d_gene: .; j_gene: TRBJ2-5; len: 13
CDR3aa: CASTAGLAGFSRAYEQYF; CDR3nt: TGTGCCAGCACCGCTGGACTAGCGGGATTCTCCAGGGCCTACGAGCAGTACTTC; abundance: once; v_gene: TRBV5-7; d_gene: TRBD2; j_gene: TRBJ2-7; len: 18
CDR3aa: CASSIRGGQADNEQFF; CDR3nt: TGTGCCAGCAGCATCCGAGGGGGACAGGCAGACAATGAGCAGTTCTTC; abundance: .; v_gene: TRBV9; d_gene: TRBD1; j_gene: TRBJ2-1; len: 16
CDR3aa: CASSSGTSGSTDTQYF; CDR3nt: TGTGCCAGCAGTTCCGGGACTAGCGGGAGCACAGATACGCAGTATTTT; abundance: .; v_gene: TRBV27; d_gene: TRBD2; j_gene: TRBJ2-3; len: 16
CDR3aa: CVSRLTGHAGGGYTF; CDR3nt: TGTGTCAGCAGGTTAACCGGACACGCGGGGGGAGGCTACACCTTC; abundance: once; v_gene: TRBV6-5; d_gene: .; j_gene: TRBJ1-2; len: 15
CDR3aa: CASSPRTGQAYEQYF; CDR3nt: TGTGCCAGCAGCCCGCGGACGGGACAAGCCTACGAGCAGTACTTC; abundance: .; v_gene: TRBV6-5; d_gene: .; j_gene: TRBJ2-7; len: 15
CDR3aa: CASSSDWAAGRNEQFF; CDR3nt: TGTGCCAGCAGCTCAGATTGGGCAGCGGGACGAAATGAGCAGTTCTTC; abundance: .; v_gene: TRBV11-2; d_gene: TRBD2; j_gene: TRBJ2-1; len: 16
CDR3aa: CASSLRTGDSPLHF; CDR3nt: TGTGCCAGCAGCTTAAGGACAGGGGATTCACCCCTCCACTTT; abundance: .; v_gene: TRBV7-2; d_gene: TRBD1; j_gene: TRBJ1-6; len: 14
CDR3aa: CASWAGANSYEQYF; CDR3nt: TGTGCCAGCTGGGCGGGGGCCAACTCCTACGAGCAGTACTTC; abundance: .; v_gene: TRBV5-6; d_gene: .; j_gene: TRBJ2-7; len: 14
CDR3aa: CASSYKWDLPTYEQYF; CDR3nt: TGTGCCAGCAGCTATAAATGGGACTTACCGACCTACGAGCAGTACTTC; abundance: .; v_gene: TRBV28; d_gene: .; j_gene: TRBJ2-7; len: 16
CDR3aa: CASSSLGLAETQYF; CDR3nt: TGTGCCAGCAGTTCCCTGGGACTAGCGGAGACCCAGTACTTC; abundance: .; v_gene: TRBV6-1; d_gene: TRBD2; j_gene: TRBJ2-5; len: 14
CDR3aa: CASSQGGASYEQYF; CDR3nt: TGTGCCAGCAGCCAAGGGGGGGCTTCCTACGAGCAGTACTTC; abundance: .; v_gene: TRBV7-2; d_gene: .; j_gene: TRBJ2-7; len: 14
CDR3aa: CASSLRGLAGRTYEQYF; CDR3nt: TGTGCCAGCAGCTTACGAGGGCTAGCGGGTAGGACCTACGAGCAGTACTTC; abundance: .; v_gene: TRBV7-9; d_gene: TRBD2; j_gene: TRBJ2-7; len: 17
CDR3aa: CASSGQGAETQYF; CDR3nt: TGTGCCAGCTCCGGACAGGGGGCAGAGACCCAGTACTTC; abundance: .; v_gene: TRBV18; d_gene: TRBD1; j_gene: TRBJ2-5; len: 13
CDR3aa: CASSPLWSYEQYF; CDR3nt: TGTGCCAGCAGCCCACTATGGTCCTACGAGCAGTACTTC; abundance: .; v_gene: TRBV7-9; d_gene: .; j_gene: TRBJ2-7; len: 13